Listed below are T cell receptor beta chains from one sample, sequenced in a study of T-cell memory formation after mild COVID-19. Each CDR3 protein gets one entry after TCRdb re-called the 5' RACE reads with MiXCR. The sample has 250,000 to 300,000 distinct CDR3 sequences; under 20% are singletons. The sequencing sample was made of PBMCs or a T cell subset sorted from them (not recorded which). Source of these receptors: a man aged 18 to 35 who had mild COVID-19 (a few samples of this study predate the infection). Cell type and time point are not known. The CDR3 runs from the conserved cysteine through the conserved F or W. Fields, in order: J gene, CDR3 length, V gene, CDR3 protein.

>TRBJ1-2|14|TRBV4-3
CASSQGARDYGYTF
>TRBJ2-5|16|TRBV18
CASSPPSGAGRETQYF
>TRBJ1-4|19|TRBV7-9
CASSLYRQRMSATNEKLFF
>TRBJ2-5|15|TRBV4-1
CASSQGWRSQETQYF
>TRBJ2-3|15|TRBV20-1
CSAPRVQGAGDTQYF
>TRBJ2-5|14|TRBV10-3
CATQLAGATETQYF
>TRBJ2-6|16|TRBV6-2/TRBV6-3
CASRLTWAAGANVLTF
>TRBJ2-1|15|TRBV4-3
CASSQNRDQYNEQFF
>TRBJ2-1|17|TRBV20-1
CSARPVRDRRSYNEQFF
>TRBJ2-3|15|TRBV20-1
CSAPLAGGSTDTQYF
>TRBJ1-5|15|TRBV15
CATSTNRGGNQPQHF
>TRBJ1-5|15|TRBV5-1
CASSLFAGSNQPQHF
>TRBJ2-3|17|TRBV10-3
CAISEFRGGAGSDTQYF
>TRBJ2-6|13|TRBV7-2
CASIPGMANVLTF
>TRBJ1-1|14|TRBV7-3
CASSLLGSQTEAFF
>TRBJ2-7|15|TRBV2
CASSERGTGVNEQYF
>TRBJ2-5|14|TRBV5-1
CASRGQLLGETQYF
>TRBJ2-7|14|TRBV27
CASSSGTGRYEQYF
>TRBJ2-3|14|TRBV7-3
CASSPLGSTDTQYF
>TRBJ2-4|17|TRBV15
CATSDGTSGVAKNIQYF
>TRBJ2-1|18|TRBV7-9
CASTFIRVSGDSYNEQFF
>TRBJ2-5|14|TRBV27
CASRRTSGQETQYF
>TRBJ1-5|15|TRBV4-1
CASSQIGGFNQPQHF
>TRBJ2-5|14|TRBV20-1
CSASPTGGQETQYF
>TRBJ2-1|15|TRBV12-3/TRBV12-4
CASSLRGASTDEQFF
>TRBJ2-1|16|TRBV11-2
CASSLVWGQTYNEQFF
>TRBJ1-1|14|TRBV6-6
CASSPTRTNTEAFF
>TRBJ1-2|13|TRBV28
CASSPPGLYGYTF
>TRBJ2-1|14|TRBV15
CATSSAPWGNEQFF
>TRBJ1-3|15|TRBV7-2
CASSLIGQGRNTIYF